A selection of T cell receptor beta chains follows, all from one sample in a study of T cells expressing NK-cell markers. TCRdb re-called the 5' RACE reads, yielding one record per CDR3 amino acid sequence without DNA. The listing records 300,000 to 450,000 distinct CDR3 sequences. The source material was blood T cells: a sorted CD56 or NKG2C T cell subset, CD4+ or CD8+ T cells, or bulk PBMC T cells (not recorded which). The source of these receptors is a man aged 18 to 69 in good health. Both conserved end residues are part of each CDR3.

j_gene: TRBJ2-7; v_gene: TRBV12-5; CDR3aa: CASGLWTVAGDYEQYF
j_gene: TRBJ1-1; v_gene: TRBV5-1; CDR3aa: CASSIGGPEAFF
j_gene: TRBJ2-3; v_gene: TRBV10-3; CDR3aa: CATMDRTSGFPTDTQYF
j_gene: TRBJ2-7; v_gene: TRBV7-8; CDR3aa: CASSFGTGGTYEQYF
j_gene: TRBJ2-7; v_gene: TRBV6-1; CDR3aa: CASKTAREYVYEQYF
j_gene: TRBJ1-1; v_gene: TRBV9; CDR3aa: CASSPRGLAEAFF
j_gene: TRBJ2-3; v_gene: TRBV20-1; CDR3aa: CSARDQAGTDTQYF
j_gene: TRBJ1-3; v_gene: TRBV6-1; CDR3aa: CASRQGALSGNTIYF
j_gene: TRBJ1-2; v_gene: TRBV5-5; CDR3aa: CASSSSLGVFGYTF
j_gene: TRBJ2-5; v_gene: TRBV18; CDR3aa: CASAWGHQETQYF
j_gene: TRBJ1-1; v_gene: TRBV21-1; CDR3aa: CASSKGQCSTEAFF
j_gene: TRBJ1-1; v_gene: TRBV6-6; CDR3aa: CASSQQGPEAFF